The sample holds a few counts of the clone carrying this T cell receptor beta chain. Its antigen is as yet unknown. The data were obtained in a study of T-cell memory formation after mild COVID-19. About the research overall: Largely donor-specific sequence clusters came from a couple of donors.

Study-wide results and limits: Several responding clones turned up in pre-infection memory, indicating that cross-reactive memory may have taken part. Clones that contracted from day 15 to 85 had balanced CD4/CD8; later expanders were CD4+ biased.

V trimming: 7 bases; J trimming: 5 bases; junction bases outside the gene matches: 10. This CDR3 is built from 15 residues. Germline assignment: CDR1 MNHEY and CDR2 SVGEGT. Via MiXCR, TCRdb re-called the 5' RACE reads, giving one row per CDR3 protein. Here the sample spans 200,000 to 300,000 distinct CDR3 sequences, 16% being singletons. The sample comprised PBMCs or a T cell subset sorted from them (not recorded which). The receptor's source is a man between 18 and 29 years old who had mild COVID-19 (a few samples of this study predate the infection). Cell type and time point are not known. The chain has TRBV6-2 or TRBV6-3 and TRBJ1-1, with TRBD1 identical over 10 bases. The CDR3 spells CASTGSGTGVTEAFF. DNA of the CDR3: TGTGCCAGCACAGGCTCCGGGACAGGGGTGACTGAAGCTTTCTTT.